The subject of this entry is one TCR beta chain. The sample originates from a study of blood T cell repertoires in COVID-19. Looking at the study overall: COVID-19 samples from acute and convalescent phases originated in the United States, Italy and Spain. PBMCs, B-cell-depleted T cells, or T cells provided the cDNA or gDNA that made up the material.

After removal of 4 bases from V and 3 bases from J, the junction contained 10 bases not matched to a gene. In germline, CDR1 is SEHNR, CDR2 FQNEAQ (reference sequence). The CDR3 has 17 residues. Profiled with immunoSEQ multiplex PCR; TCRdb holds only in-frame clones, not every one. This sample carries 250,000 to 300,000 clones, approximately 85% of them seen once, and the ten largest clones take about 11%. The rearrangement joins TRBV7-9 to TRBJ2-3; 10 nucleotides align to TRBD1. Specimen: peripheral blood. This receptor was identified in an older woman with acute or convalescent COVID-19. The CDR3 nucleotides are TGTGCCAGCAGCTCTACCGGGGACAGGGGTTTTACAGATACGCAGTATTTT. Amino acid sequence: CASSSTGDRGFTDTQYF. Supplemented by reference TRBV7-9 and TRBJ2-3, the full variable domain reads DTGVSQNPRHKITKRGQNVTFRCDPISEHNRLYWYRQTLGQGPEFLTYFQNEAQLEKSRLLSDRFSAERPKGSFSTLEIQRTEQGDSAMYLCASSSTGDRGFTDTQYFGPGTRLTVL.